The T cell receptor beta chain under discussion was sequenced for a study of CD8 T cells in Susac syndrome. Germline V gene lookup returns CDR1 MGHRA and CDR2 YSYEKL. V lost 6 bases and J lost 0, with 11 bases in between. This CDR3 comprises 14 residues. It was with random hexamers that roughly 0.45 to 1 ug RNA was reverse transcribed. TCRdb redid the calling of the immunoSEQ multiplex PCR reads with MiXCR, one entry per CDR3 protein. The sample carries 120,000 to 150,000 distinct CDR3 sequences, less than 95% recorded once. Negative isolation yielded the CD8+ and CD4+ T cells, while FACS enriched the TEMRA cells.

Source material: CD4+ T cells from PBMCs. The chain uses TRBV4-1 and TRBJ1-1, with D uncertain. This sequence was found in a human donor in good health. CDR3 amino acids: CASSSPTMNTEAFF. The DNA for the CDR3 is TGCGCCAGCAGTAGTCCCACCATGAACACTGAAGCTTTCTTT.